The 27 T cell receptor beta chains given below trace back to one sample, sequenced in a study of response to subunit inactivated influenza vaccine. Each CDR3 protein gets one entry after TCRdb re-called the RT-PCR reads with MiXCR. The sample has around 760,000 distinct CDR3 sequences; more than 11% are singletons. The source was PBMCs from blood, collected approximately 15 days before vaccination. These receptors all come from a man aged 50-59 years who received an inactivated influenza vaccine.

The chain has TRBV3-1 and TRBJ2-5, with D possibly being TRBD2 (5 bases). V dropped 1 base and J dropped 5 bases, with 11 bases sitting between them. The V gene's germline CDR1 is LGHDT and CDR2 YNNKEL (reference sequence). This CDR3 has 14 residues. In DNA form, the CDR3 reads TGTGCCAGCAGCCAAGTAATGGGCGGGGAGACCCAGTACTTC. This sequence encodes CASSQVMGGETQYF.

This clonotype has just a few counts. The V and J genes are TRBV20-1 and TRBJ2-7; D gene unclear. The CDR3 runs 14 residues. Trimming left V 2 bases short and J 2 bases short, with 13 bases between. CDR1 is DFQATT and CDR2 is SNEGSKA in the germline V gene (reference sequence). The CDR3 here is CSARIAEPPYEQYF. The CDR3 DNA sequence: TGCAGTGCTAGAATTGCGGAGCCTCCCTACGAGCAGTACTTC.

This clonotype was picked up a small number of times. The chain couples TRBV20-1 to TRBJ2-3; weak D call: TRBD2 (5 bases). The V end was cut by 0 bases, the J end by 2 bases, with 15 bases between. The germline V gene encodes CDR1 DFQATT and CDR2 SNEGSKA (reference sequence). The CDR3 is 16 residues long. CDR3 in DNA: TGCAGTGCTAGAGATGAAGAGAAGCGGATCACAGATACGCAGTATTTT. Translating gives CSARDEEKRITDTQYF.

The chain combines TRBV12-3 or TRBV12-4 with TRBJ2-5; 9 nucleotides align to TRBD2. V dropped 7 bases and J dropped 7; count of bases not matched to a gene: 16. The CDR3 has 16 residues. The CDR3 coding sequence is TGTGCCAGCACCCTCGGACGGCGGGGGGGGTCACGGACCCAGTACTTC. It encodes CASTLGRRGGSRTQYF.

This clonotype was picked up a small number of times. The V and J genes are TRBV7-2 and TRBJ2-1; a weak D match, TRBD1 (5 bases). Germline assignment: CDR1 SGHTA and CDR2 FQGNSA. V gave up 1 base and J gave up 6 bases, with 16 bases separating them. There are 16 residues in the CDR3. In DNA, the CDR3 is TGTGCCAGCAGCTTAGGTTTGGGGCAGGGATTCAATGAGCAGTTCTTC. Amino acid sequence: CASSLGLGQGFNEQFF.

V gene TRBV6-5 combines with J gene TRBJ2-1; the match to TRBD2 covers 9 bases. CDR1 is MNHEY, CDR2 SVGAGI, per germline. The junction had 7 bases not matched to a gene; V was cut back by 3 bases and J by 1 base. The length of the CDR3 is 17 residues. CDR3 sequence: CASSYNEREDSYNEQFF. As DNA, the CDR3 is TGTGCCAGCAGTTATAACGAGCGGGAGGATTCCTACAATGAGCAGTTCTTC.

The chain recombines TRBV29-1 with TRBJ1-1, with 10 bases fitting TRBD1. J was trimmed by 3 bases and V by 6 bases; bases with no gene match: 4. The V gene's germline CDR1 is SQVTM and CDR2 ANQGSEA. The CDR3 has 13 amino acids. The CDR3 loop reads CSVWGQGHTEAFF. CDR3 nucleotides: TGCAGCGTGTGGGGACAGGGGCACACTGAAGCTTTCTTT. Combining the CDR3 with reference TRBV29-1 and TRBJ1-1 gives the whole variable domain SAVISQKPSRDICQRGTSLTIQCQVDSQVTMMFWYRQQPGQSLTLIATANQGSEATYESGFVIDKFPISRPNLTFSTLTVSNMSPEDSSIYLCSVWGQGHTEAFFGQGTRLTVV.

This clonotype was seen more than once but under ten times. V gene TRBV10-3 combines with J gene TRBJ2-2; maybe TRBD2 (5 bases). V was clipped by 0 bases and J by 7 bases, with 6 bases between them. Germline loops: CDR1 ENHRY, CDR2 SYGVKD. This CDR3 has 13 residues. The CDR3 DNA is TGTGCCATCAGTGAGTCGGAGGTCGGGGAGCTGTTTTTT. This encodes CAISESEVGELFF.

The chain joins TRBV10-3 to TRBJ2-5; D gene uncertain. Trimming stripped 5 bases from V and 4 bases from J, with 8 bases between. The CDR3 contains 12 residues. In germline, CDR1 is ENHRY, CDR2 SYGVKD. The CDR3 sequence: CAISSTSETQYF. CDR3 DNA sequence: TGTGCCATCAGTTCGACCTCAGAGACCCAGTACTTC.

There are a few counts of this clonotype. The chain has TRBV15 and TRBJ2-7; tentative D call: TRBD1 (6 bases). The CDR3 extends over 14 amino acids. The germline V gene encodes CDR1 LNHNV and CDR2 YYDKDF (reference sequence). Between the trimmed V and J ends, which lost 5 bases and 0 bases, there was a span of 11 bases. The CDR3 here is CATSQGPNSYEQYF. In DNA, the CDR3 is TGTGCCACCAGCCAGGGGCCAAACTCCTACGAGCAGTACTTC.

The chain combines TRBV25-1 with TRBJ2-3, with D perhaps matching TRBD1 (5 bases). V was pared by 6 bases and J by 2 bases, with 9 bases between. CDR1 and CDR2 from the germline V gene are MGHDK and SYGVNS. This CDR3 is 13 amino acids long. CDR3 sequence (DNA): TGTGCCAGCAGAGAGGACAACACAGATACGCAGTATTTT. This encodes CASREDNTDTQYF. The full variable domain, completed using reference TRBV25-1 and TRBJ2-3, is EADIYQTPRYLVIGTGKKITLECSQTMGHDKMYWYQQDPGMELHLIHYSYGVNSTEKGDLSSESTVSRIRTEHFPLTLESARPSHTSQYLCASREDNTDTQYFGPGTRLTVL.

This clonotype was detected a few times. J is TRBJ1-6 and V is TRBV12-3 or TRBV12-4; D is uncertain. The CDR3 length is 15 residues. V gave up 4 bases and J gave up 2 bases, with 9 bases separating them. The CDR3 here is CASSSSGTYNSPLHF. CDR3 nucleotide sequence: TGTGCCAGCAGTTCATCGGGGACCTATAATTCACCCCTCCACTTT.

V is TRBV20-1 and J is TRBJ2-3; the match to TRBD2 covers 8 bases. CDR1 and CDR2 (germline): DFQATT, SNEGSKA (reference sequence). The CDR3 spans 13 residues. After removal of 3 bases from V and 7 bases from J, the junction contained 6 bases not matched to a gene. The CDR3 loop reads CSASLAGGNTQYF. The CDR3 DNA reads as TGCAGTGCTAGTTTGGCGGGGGGAAATACGCAGTATTTT.

The chain combines TRBV29-1 with TRBJ1-1; D is unclear. V was pared by 3 bases and J by 5 bases, with 13 bases between. From germline, CDR1 is SQVTM and CDR2 ANQGSEA. The CDR3 spans 13 residues. CDR3 region: CSVDNLGVTEAFF. The CDR3 coding sequence is TGCAGCGTTGATAATTTAGGAGTGACTGAAGCTTTCTTT. The entire variable domain, with the rest obtained from reference TRBV29-1 and TRBJ1-1, is as follows: SAVISQKPSRDICQRGTSLTIQCQVDSQVTMMFWYRQQPGQSLTLIATANQGSEATYESGFVIDKFPISRPNLTFSTLTVSNMSPEDSSIYLCSVDNLGVTEAFFGQGTRLTVV.

The sample holds a few counts of this clonotype. J is TRBJ2-3 and V is TRBV5-1; 9 bases agree with TRBD2. V lost 5 bases to trimming and J lost 3 bases; unmatched junction nucleotides: 7. CDR1 SGHRS and CDR2 YFSETQ come from the germline V gene. The CDR3 is 15 amino acids. The CDR3: CASRKLAGLTDTQYF. CDR3 bases: TGCGCCAGCAGAAAGCTAGCGGGATTAACAGATACGCAGTATTTT.

The chain joins TRBV20-1 to TRBJ2-7; 7 bases fit TRBD2. CDR1 and CDR2 (germline): DFQATT, SNEGSKA (reference sequence). The CDR3 covers 12 residues. Trimming at V came to 6 bases and at J to 3 bases, leaving 5 bases not matched to a gene. CDR3 coding DNA: TGCAGTGCGCGGACTAGAAACTACGAGCAGTACTTC. Translated, it gives CSARTRNYEQYF.

The rearrangement uses TRBV4-3 and TRBJ2-3; a possible D gene is TRBD2 (7 bases). V lost 0 bases and J 5 bases, leaving 12 bases between the germline ends. Germline-derived CDR1 and CDR2 are LGHNA and YSLEER. The CDR3 totals 15 residues. The CDR3 bases are TGCGCCAGCAGCCAAGAGGAAGGGGGGGGAGATACGCAGTATTTT. Translated: CASSQEEGGGDTQYF.

In its sample, this clonotype was seen a few times. This chain joins TRBV7-7 and TRBJ2-1; D is perhaps TRBD2 (5 bases). The germline V gene encodes CDR1 SSHAT and CDR2 FNYEAQ (reference sequence). The CDR3 contains 13 residues. V lost 6 bases and J lost 6, with 12 bases in between. The CDR3: CASSTRPSNEQFF. CDR3 coding DNA: TGTGCCAGCAGTACTAGACCCAGCAATGAGCAGTTCTTC.

This clonotype was seen ten or more times. The genes are TRBV20-1 and TRBJ2-4; D gene ambiguous. This CDR3 has 14 amino acids. V lost 0 bases and J lost 4, with 10 bases in between. Germline loops: CDR1 DFQATT, CDR2 SNEGSKA (reference sequence). In DNA, the CDR3 is TGCAGTGCTAGAGATCAGGAAGGAAAAAACATTCAGTACTTC. Encoded protein: CSARDQEGKNIQYF.

This clonotype has just a few counts. This sequence joins TRBV2 and TRBJ2-1; 8 positions match TRBD2. Germline CDR1 reads SNHLY; CDR2 reads FYNNEI. CDR3 length: 15 amino acids. The junction had 13 bases not matched to a gene; V was cut back by 7 bases and J by 8 bases. The CDR3 spells CASTRSGSFRHEQFF. The DNA for the CDR3 is TGTGCCAGCACCCGAAGCGGGAGTTTCCGCCATGAGCAGTTCTTC.

This clonotype was observed at least ten times. The chain links TRBV12-3 or TRBV12-4 to TRBJ2-3, with 9 bases matching TRBD2. With V trimmed by 0 bases and J by 2 bases, 6 bases remained unmatched. The CDR3 covers 17 residues. CDR3 sequence: CASSLAGLAGFTDTQYF. Here the CDR3 DNA reads TGTGCCAGCAGTTTAGCTGGGCTAGCGGGGTTCACAGATACGCAGTATTTT.

The chain is built from TRBV10-3 and TRBJ2-5; D gene ambiguous. The germline V gene encodes CDR1 ENHRY and CDR2 SYGVKD. Between the trimmed V and J ends, which lost 0 bases and 2 bases, there was a span of 10 bases. The CDR3 runs to 15 residues. The CDR3 nucleotides are TGTGCCATCAGTGAGTCGTCACCTACTCAAGAGACCCAGTACTTC. It yields the protein CAISESSPTQETQYF.

The table lists this clonotype with a few counts. The V gene is TRBV11-2, the J gene TRBJ2-1; 15 bases are a match to TRBD2. The CDR3 extends over 19 amino acids. CDR1 and CDR2 from the germline V gene are SGHAT and FQNNGV. With V trimmed by 6 bases and J by 1 base, 10 bases remained unmatched. The DNA of the CDR3 is TGTGCCAGCAGGGGGGGACTAGCGGGAGGCGCGGGATCCTACAATGAGCAGTTCTTC. Protein sequence: CASRGGLAGGAGSYNEQFF. The entire variable domain, with the rest obtained from reference TRBV11-2 and TRBJ2-1, is as follows: EAGVAQSPRYKIIEKRQSVAFWCNPISGHATLYWYQQILGQGPKLLIQFQNNGVVDDSQLPKDRFSAERLKGVDSTLKIQPAKLEDSAVYLCASRGGLAGGAGSYNEQFFGPGTRLTVL.

This chain links TRBV7-9 with TRBJ1-1; D is possibly TRBD1 (5 bases). This CDR3 comprises 15 residues. Germline CDR1 SEHNR, CDR2 FQNEAQ (reference sequence). V was clipped by 3 bases and J by 3 bases, with 14 bases between them. The CDR3 region has the DNA TGTGCCAGCAGCTTCTATGGCCGAGGGGACACTGAAGCTTTCTTT. Residues: CASSFYGRGDTEAFF. The complete variable domain, with remaining parts taken from reference TRBV7-9 and TRBJ1-1, reads DTGVSQNPRHKITKRGQNVTFRCDPISEHNRLYWYRQTLGQGPEFLTYFQNEAQLEKSRLLSDRFSAERPKGSFSTLEIQRTEQGDSAMYLCASSFYGRGDTEAFFGQGTRLTVV.

This clonotype showed up just a few times. The rearrangement joins TRBV7-2 to TRBJ2-5; D is undetermined. V was trimmed by 5 bases and J by 1 base, leaving 11 bases between them. The CDR3 has 14 amino acids. Germline V gives CDR1 SGHTA, CDR2 FQGNSA. The DNA of the CDR3 is TGTGCCAGCAGCCACCGGAAAGTCCAAGAGACCCAGTACTTC. Protein: CASSHRKVQETQYF.

V and J are TRBV5-1 and TRBJ2-6; tentative D call: TRBD1 (5 bases). The CDR3 is 18 residues long. Trimming pared 4 bases from V and 0 bases from J, leaving 17 bases between. Germline V gene lookup returns CDR1 SGHRS and CDR2 YFSETQ. The CDR3 sequence: CASSARQLGYSGANVLTF. CDR3 nucleotides: TGCGCCAGCAGCGCAAGACAGTTGGGGTACTCTGGGGCCAACGTCCTGACTTTC.

Only a few counts were recorded for this clonotype. The rearrangement uses TRBV12-3 or TRBV12-4 and TRBJ2-1; D is possibly TRBD2 (6 bases). V shed 3 bases and J shed 9 bases, with 21 bases lying between them. The CDR3 extends over 16 amino acids. CDR3 nucleotides: TGTGCCAGCAGTTTTTTCGGGACTCCAAGTGGGGGTGAGCAGTTCTTC. Translated, it gives CASSFFGTPSGGEQFF.